This T cell receptor (beta chain) was captured by sequencing in a study of cytomegalovirus exposure and HLA in healthy donors. Notes on the study in general: In a later analysis, TCR beta V- and J-gene trimming showed a link to a missense DCLRE1C variant. As was reported, the HLA-A and HLA-B alleles of most subjects were accurately predicted from TCR beta sequences.

About this clone itself: Its antigen is not known.

Trimming stripped 8 bases from V and 3 bases from J, with 11 bases between. CDR3 length equals 12 residues. CDR1 ENHRY and CDR2 SYGVKD come from the germline V gene. This PCR relied on a set of 60 Vbeta primers and 13 Jbeta primers. TCRdb's copy holds only in-frame clones and misses some; the assay was immunoSEQ multiplex PCR. Among about 170,000 clones, roughly four fifths were seen once, and the ten largest hold under 3%. The sequence derives from a woman between 50 and 59 years old in good health and CMV-seropositive. The rearrangement uses TRBV10-3 and TRBJ2-7, with a tentative D call TRBD1 (6 bases). Sequenced: PBMCs. The CDR3 region has the DNA TGTGCCATCCGCCGGGACAACTACGAGCAGTACTTC. Amino acid sequence: CAIRRDNYEQYF.